This TCR beta chain was observed in a study of post-analysis software for immune sequencing data. Study observations and caveats: TRBV segments more frequent in patients than in controls numbered about 5 and included TRBV5-6, TRBV5-1 and TRBV20-1.

Turning to this clonotype: As yet, its antigen is unknown.

The CDR3 extends over 17 amino acids. The ends lost 4 bases at V and 4 bases at J; junction bases unmatched: 5. Germline CDR1 is SGHAT and CDR2 is FQNNGV. TCR beta cDNA libraries included unique molecular identifiers. TCRdb reprocessed the PCR reads via MiXCR and lists one record per CDR3 protein. The sample lists approximately 630,000 distinct CDR3 sequences; over 45% were seen once. The J gene is TRBJ2-1, the V gene TRBV11-2, with 15 bases matching TRBD2. The clonotype was recovered from a girl aged 2-15 years with multiple sclerosis. Sequencing was carried out using blood. The CDR3 DNA reads TGTGCCAGCAGCTCGGGACTAGCGGGAGGACCGTACAATGAGCAGTTCTTC. It encodes CASSSGLAGGPYNEQFF. Looking up the rest from reference TRBV11-2 and TRBJ2-1 gives the full variable domain: EAGVAQSPRYKIIEKRQSVAFWCNPISGHATLYWYQQILGQGPKLLIQFQNNGVVDDSQLPKDRFSAERLKGVDSTLKIQPAKLEDSAVYLCASSSGLAGGPYNEQFFGPGTRLTVL.